This TCR beta chain came from a study of T-cell reconstitution after alpha-beta-depleted transplantation in children. Study results and caveats: Counts and diversity of T cells one year after transplant came mostly from newly produced T cells. The origin of alpha-beta T cells about two months after transplant was reportedly several hundred expanded graft clones. The high TCRbeta diversity at day 60 in some patients came from surviving recipient T cells and thymic progenitors.

The germline V gene encodes CDR1 LGHNA and CDR2 YNFKEQ. V gave up 0 bases and J gave up 1 base; unmatched junction bases: 4. The CDR3 spans 16 residues. The TCRbeta library was prepared with unique molecular identifiers. TCRdb re-derived calls from the PCR reads in MiXCR, one entry per CDR3 protein. The sample yields about 74,000 distinct CDR3 sequences, around 14% seen once. A few counts support this clonotype. The antigen remains unidentified. V and J are TRBV4-2 and TRBJ2-3; 7 nucleotides align to TRBD2. The specimen was PBMCs, mostly from graft donor cells, collected 180 days after TCRalphabeta/CD19-depleted stem cell transplant. This clonotype was sampled from a male patient under 10 years old who had a stem cell transplant for acute lymphoblastic leukemia, so the T cells may come from the graft donor. DNA for the CDR3: TGTGCCAGCAGCCAAGATTTAACTAGCGGCACAGATACGCAGTATTTT. This gives the protein CASSQDLTSGTDTQYF.